This record concerns one TCR beta chain sequence. The antigen remains undetermined. The data are from a study of T cell responses to AZD1222 COVID-19 vaccine. The study's findings and limits: Only 6 or 7 people who got AZD1222 tested seropositive at baseline. None of the repertoires were sampled until the peak T cell response had passed.

With 2 bases clipped from V and 6 bases from J, the junction kept 7 bases outside the gene matches. The V gene's germline CDR1 is MNHEY and CDR2 SVGAGI. This CDR3 region has 15 residues. TCRdb keeps only in-frame clones here, not all; method: immunoSEQ multiplex PCR. The profile shows 140,000 to 150,000 clones, under 95% of them singletons. The rearrangement links TRBV6-5 to TRBJ1-1, with 9 bases fitting TRBD1. This receptor was obtained from an adult in good health. The starting material was peripheral blood, obtained on day 0 of AZD1222 vaccination. The CDR3 is CASSYEQGASSEAFF. CDR3 nucleotides: TGTGCCAGCAGTTACGAACAGGGGGCCTCTTCTGAAGCTTTCTTT.